This note documents a single TCR beta chain sequence. Its specific antigen is unknown. No clone much larger than this one lies a single base away; base qualities are absent. These data are taken from a study of T cell changes during pregnancy in multiple sclerosis (dated by TCRdb to the late 2010s). Study-wide context: The study looked at changes in the T cell repertoire across pregnancy in women with multiple sclerosis.

The library was obtained by the immunoSEQ multiplex PCR assay. In its TCRdb copy, this immuneACCESS table keeps in-frame sequences only and misses some clones. Where compared with another copy, unresolved V genes explain less than half of these, and the others have no known cause. For this sample the table gives about 62,000 clones, of which about 90% were detected only once. The top ten hold roughly 2.6% of the sample. V is clipped by 0 bases and J by 2 bases, and the sequence between their germline boundaries is 8 bases long. The CDR3 runs 14 amino acids, cysteine and phenylalanine included. Left in the record is the CDR3 DNA by itself, 42 bases read in frame from the first base. The germline V gene (reference sequence) specifies GTSNPN as CDR1 and SVGIG as CDR2.

Material: peripheral blood, obtained in the second trimester of pregnancy. The receptor was isolated from a female donor in good health, enrolled as a control in a pregnancy study. The chain is assembled from TRBV30 and TRBJ1-3; the D region possibly corresponds to TRBD1 (6 bases align). CDR3 sequence: CAWSVPGAGNTIYF. At the DNA level, the sequence is TGTGCCTGGAGTGTCCCAGGGGCTGGAAACACCATATATTTT.